These T cell receptor beta chains were read from a single sample in a study of radiotherapy plus CTLA-4 blockade in lung cancer. Generated by immunoSEQ multiplex PCR, the TCRdb table keeps only in-frame clones and is missing some. The sample records roughly 45,000 clones, 60% to 70% being singletons. Sequenced material: peripheral blood, taken from a patient treated with radiotherapy plus ipilimumab. Receptor source: a human donor with non-small cell lung cancer who had a partial response to radiotherapy plus ipilimumab. CDR3s include the opening cysteine and the closing phenylalanine or tryptophan. Fields, in order: CDR3 length, J gene, V gene, CDR3 protein.

>15|TRBJ1-1|TRBV4-1
CASSQGRGQRTEAFF
>16|TRBJ2-3|TRBV5-4
CASSLGAGVSTDTQYF
>17|TRBJ2-1|TRBV5-5
CASSQAGGRTTYNEQFF
>12|TRBJ2-1|TRBV18
CASSPSGDEQFF
>17|TRBJ2-2|TRBV11-2
CASSSLLAGGPIGELFF
>16|TRBJ1-2|TRBV28
CASSLSDGTGVRGYTF
>16|TRBJ2-3|TRBV7-2
CASSLKGGSGADTQYF
>17|TRBJ1-1|TRBV18
CASSSTGQGTVNTEAFF
>14|TRBJ2-2|TRBV13
CASSSGQGTGELFF
>13|TRBJ2-1|TRBV27
CASSLHLRGEQFF
>15|TRBJ2-5|TRBV5-1
CASRLTGGDGETQYF
>17|TRBJ2-1|TRBV25-1
CASSRGLGTVRDNEQFF
>14|TRBJ2-5|TRBV7-9
CASSPRETQETQYF
>16|TRBJ2-5|TRBV2
CASRPGHATLQETQYF
>16|TRBJ2-3|TRBV6-1
CASSESIGQAQGTQYF
>16|TRBJ2-7|TRBV15
CATSRLTGTTNYEQYF
>17|TRBJ1-1|TRBV30
CAWSVLYTGQKNTEAFF
>16|TRBJ1-5|TRBV4-2
CASSRQAGTGDQPQHF
>15|TRBJ2-2|TRBV19
CASSSRGGGTGELFF
>14|TRBJ2-7|TRBV6-5
CASSYETGSYEQYF
>15|TRBJ2-5|TRBV4-1
CASRPSPEGGETQYF
>16|TRBJ2-1|TRBV5-6
CASSLERAGVYNEQFF
>16|TRBJ2-2|TRBV11-1
CASSSLLVVNTGELFF
>15|TRBJ2-7|TRBV7-2
CASSGRTGISYEQYF
>15|TRBJ2-3|TRBV30
CAWRERGGSTDTQYF
>12|TRBJ1-5|TRBV28
CASSEGDQPQHF
>17|TRBJ2-1|TRBV7-9
CASSSNFSGGTYNEQFF
>12|TRBJ1-4|TRBV7-6
CASGNRVEELFF
>14|TRBJ2-7|TRBV2
CASSRWSGGNEQYF
>15|TRBJ2-1|TRBV14
CASSQGGGSNNEQFF
>17|TRBJ2-2|TRBV4-1
CASSRASGGANTGELFF
>18|.|TRBV7-8
CASTAPGHLAGTSYEQYF
>12|TRBJ2-2|TRBV6-4
CASGTGLGELFF
>14|TRBJ1-6|TRBV5-1
CASSLGQGNSPLHF
>15|TRBJ2-7|TRBV12-5
CASGLVSGSTYEQYF
>13|TRBJ2-5|TRBV11-3
CASSLDPEETQYF
>12|TRBJ1-3|TRBV30
CASHPGGNTIYF
>14|TRBJ2-1|TRBV4-3
CASSQPGSYNEQFF
>13|.|TRBV6-1
CASSRGQVYEQYF
>14|TRBJ2-2|TRBV11-2
CASSSSQGPGELFF
>17|TRBJ2-5|TRBV7-9
CASSLDFLAGAQETQYF
>13|TRBJ2-7|TRBV10-3
CAISDVQGHEQYF
>15|TRBJ2-1|TRBV7-9
CASSTTSGRYNEQFF
>13|TRBJ2-7|TRBV7-3
CASRASGTHEQYF
>15|TRBJ1-1|TRBV7-9
CASSPPQGMNTEAFF
>13|TRBJ2-2|TRBV18
CASSPPVQTELFF
>11|.|TRBV10-3
CAISANYEQYF